A selection of T cell receptor beta chains follows, all from one sample in a study of vaccination effects on CD4 cells after COVID-19. Assay: immunoSEQ multiplex PCR; the TCRdb copy retains only in-frame clones and omits some. Altogether over 80,000 clones are present, 60% to 85% being singletons, with the ten largest covering 0.85% to 1.2%. These TCRs' antigens remain unknown. The sample here was CD4+ T cells from PBMCs cultured with HCoV-OC43 spike peptides, taken after COVID-19 vaccination. All receptors derive from a human donor who received a COVID-19 vaccine. CDR3s include the opening cysteine and the closing phenylalanine or tryptophan.

TRBJ2-3 | TRBV7-9 | CASRHGQTDTQYF
TRBJ2-3 | TRBV4-2 | CASSQKPGGGASTQYF
TRBJ2-1 | TRBV7-3 | CASSPSGRGPYNEQFF
TRBJ2-5 | TRBV24-1 | CATSDPTTEETQYF
TRBJ1-1 | TRBV9 | CASSGRGNTEAFF
TRBJ2-3 | TRBV27 | CASSIRTSGGIGTDTQYF
TRBJ2-3 | TRBV5-1 | CASSLTTDTQYF
TRBJ2-6 | TRBV24-1 | CATSDPRTGANVLTF
TRBJ2-6 | TRBV11-2 | CASSLVPPMFSGANVLTF
TRBJ2-3 | TRBV6-5 | CASSPRGGLGDTQYF
TRBJ1-2 | TRBV14 | CASRLGQGLNYGYTF
TRBJ2-1 | TRBV6-5 | CASRIAGGTYNEQFF
TRBJ2-1 | TRBV11-2 | CASSLGSGYNEQFF
TRBJ1-2 | TRBV12-3/TRBV12-4 | CASSLKLSSGYTF
TRBJ2-1 | TRBV6-6 | CATSDRGVRSEQFF
TRBJ1-2 | TRBV4-1 | CASSQASQVGYGYTF
TRBJ1-2 | TRBV3-1/TRBV3-2 | CASSHSWTGAAGGYTF
TRBJ1-1 | TRBV4-3 | CASSPPGYTEAFF
TRBJ2-5 | TRBV6-5 | CASSYGTGNQETQYF
TRBJ1-1 | TRBV5-5 | CASSSQGAGEAFF
TRBJ2-1 | TRBV19 | CASSSTGFSYNEQFF
TRBJ1-2 | TRBV28 | CASSSSPVNYGYTF
TRBJ1-1 | TRBV2 | CASRTDRMNTEAFF
TRBJ1-2 | TRBV7-2 | CASSFGTGGADYGYTF
TRBJ1-1 | TRBV6-5 | CASSLNGGTEAFF
TRBJ1-6 | TRBV2 | CARAIPGQASPLHF
TRBJ2-2 | TRBV15 | CATSRKGTSGGAGELFF
TRBJ2-3 | TRBV18 | CASSPSPDTQYF
TRBJ1-4 | TRBV6-5 | CASSRQGEKLFF
TRBJ1-2 | TRBV5-4 | CASSSRQTTNYGYTF
TRBJ2-2 | TRBV7-3 | CASSRLAGGNTGELFF
TRBJ1-3 | TRBV4-1 | CASSQSRTGISSSGNTIYF
TRBJ1-6 | TRBV4-1 | CASSQAGHLFSYNSPLHF
TRBJ2-4 | TRBV14 | CASSQHTPGLEIQYF
TRBJ2-1 | TRBV10-1 | CASSERGLLSYNEQFF
TRBJ2-3 | TRBV5-4 | CASSVPTRGDTQYF
TRBJ1-5 | TRBV30 | CAWSSTPGGQGRQPQHF
TRBJ1-2 | TRBV19 | CASQGFSGRRNYGYTF
TRBJ2-2 | TRBV2 | CASSRTFANTGELFF
TRBJ1-5 | TRBV28 | CASSLSVGRQPQHF
TRBJ2-1 | TRBV5-1 | CASSSDQGSSYNEQFF
TRBJ2-1 | TRBV7-8 | CASSLVPSGGWHEQFF
TRBJ2-5 | TRBV19 | CASSSSGQPGLETQYF
TRBJ1-4 | TRBV6-5 | CASKPGGNEKLFF
TRBJ1-1 | TRBV10-3 | CAISESTQGESEAFF
TRBJ2-3 | TRBV10-3 | CAISKGSGGADTQYF
TRBJ1-3 | TRBV4-1 | CASSQGMGAGNTIYF
TRBJ1-4 | TRBV5-6 | CASSLLAPATNEKLFF
TRBJ2-1 | TRBV6-2/TRBV6-3 | CASSYRTTGTANEQFF
TRBJ2-1 | TRBV7-3 | CASSLNRGSYNEQFF
TRBJ2-2 | TRBV15 | CATSRDRLNTGELFF
TRBJ2-1 | TRBV7-9 | CASSKRQGVHYNEQFF
TRBJ2-1 | TRBV12-5 | CASGPTTLSSSYNEQFF
TRBJ1-1 | TRBV6-5 | CASRQQGSGTEAFF